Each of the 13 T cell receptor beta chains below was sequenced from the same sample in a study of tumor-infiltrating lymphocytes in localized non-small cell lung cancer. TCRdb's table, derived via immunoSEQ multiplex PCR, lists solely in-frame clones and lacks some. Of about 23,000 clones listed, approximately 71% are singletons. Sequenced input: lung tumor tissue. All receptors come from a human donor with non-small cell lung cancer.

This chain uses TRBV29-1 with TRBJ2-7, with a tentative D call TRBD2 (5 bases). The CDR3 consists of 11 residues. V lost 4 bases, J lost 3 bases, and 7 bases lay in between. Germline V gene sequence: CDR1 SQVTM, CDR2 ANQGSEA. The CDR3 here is CSVVGSYEQYF. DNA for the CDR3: TGCAGCGTTGTAGGGAGCTACGAGCAGTACTTC.

CDR3 bases: TGTGCCAGCAGCTCCTTAACAGGGCGGATGTACAATGAGCAGTTCTTC. Its translation is CASSSLTGRMYNEQFF. This chain links TRBV5-4 with TRBJ2-1; a possible D gene is TRBD1 (6 bases). The CDR3 extends over 16 amino acids. Trimming left V 3 bases short and J 4 bases short, with 17 bases between. Germline V CDR1 and CDR2: SGHNT, YYREEE (reference sequence).

In nucleotides, the CDR3 is TGTGCCAGTACCAGGGTCGGGAACACTGAAGCTTTCTTT. Translated, it gives CASTRVGNTEAFF. The rearrangement joins TRBV19 to TRBJ1-1; D might be TRBD1 (5 bases). Per germline, CDR1 LNHDA and CDR2 SQIVND (reference sequence). The CDR3 runs 13 residues. The V end lost 7 bases, the J end lost 1 base, and 10 bases lay between the germline ends.

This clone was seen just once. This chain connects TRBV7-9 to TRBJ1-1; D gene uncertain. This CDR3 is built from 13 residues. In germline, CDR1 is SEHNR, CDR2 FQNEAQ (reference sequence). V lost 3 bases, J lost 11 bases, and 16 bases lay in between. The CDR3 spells CASSLRGTATAFF. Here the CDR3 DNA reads TGTGCCAGCAGCTTGCGTGGTACAGCAACGGCTTTCTTT.

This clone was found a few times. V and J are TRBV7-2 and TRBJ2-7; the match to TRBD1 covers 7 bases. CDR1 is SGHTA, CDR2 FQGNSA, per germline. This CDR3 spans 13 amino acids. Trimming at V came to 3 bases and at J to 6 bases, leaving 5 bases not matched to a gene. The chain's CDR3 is CASSFRQGSEQYF. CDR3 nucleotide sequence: TGTGCCAGCAGCTTCCGACAGGGCAGCGAGCAGTACTTC.

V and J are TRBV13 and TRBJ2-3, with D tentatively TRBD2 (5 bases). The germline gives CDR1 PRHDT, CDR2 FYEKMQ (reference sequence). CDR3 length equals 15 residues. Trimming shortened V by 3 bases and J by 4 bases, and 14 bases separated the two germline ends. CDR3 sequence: CASSFRGLRADTQYF. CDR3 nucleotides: TGTGCCAGCAGCTTCCGGGGTCTACGGGCAGATACGCAGTATTTT.

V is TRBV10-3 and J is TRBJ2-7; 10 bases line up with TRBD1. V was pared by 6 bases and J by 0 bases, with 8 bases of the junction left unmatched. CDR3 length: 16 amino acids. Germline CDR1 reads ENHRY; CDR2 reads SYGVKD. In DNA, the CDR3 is TGTGCCATCAGGGCCGGGACAGGGGTTCCCTCCTACGAGCAGTACTTC. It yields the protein CAIRAGTGVPSYEQYF.

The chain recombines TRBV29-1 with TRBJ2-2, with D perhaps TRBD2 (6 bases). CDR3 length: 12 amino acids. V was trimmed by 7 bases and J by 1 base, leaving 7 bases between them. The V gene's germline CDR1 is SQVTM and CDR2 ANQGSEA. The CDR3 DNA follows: TGCAGCGGGAGGGAGAACACCGGGGAGCTGTTTTTT. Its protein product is CSGRENTGELFF.

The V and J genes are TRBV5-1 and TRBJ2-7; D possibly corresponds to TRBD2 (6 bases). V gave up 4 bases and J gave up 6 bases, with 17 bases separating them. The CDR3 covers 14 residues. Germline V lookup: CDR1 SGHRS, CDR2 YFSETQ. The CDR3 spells CASSRTTEVGEQYF. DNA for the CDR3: TGCGCCAGCAGCCGGACTACGGAGGTAGGCGAGCAGTACTTC.

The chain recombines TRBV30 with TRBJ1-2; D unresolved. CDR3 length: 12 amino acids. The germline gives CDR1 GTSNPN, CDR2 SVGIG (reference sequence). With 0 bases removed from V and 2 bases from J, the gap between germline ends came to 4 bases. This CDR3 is CAWSVQNYGYTF. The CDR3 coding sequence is TGTGCCTGGAGTGTACAGAACTATGGCTACACCTTC.

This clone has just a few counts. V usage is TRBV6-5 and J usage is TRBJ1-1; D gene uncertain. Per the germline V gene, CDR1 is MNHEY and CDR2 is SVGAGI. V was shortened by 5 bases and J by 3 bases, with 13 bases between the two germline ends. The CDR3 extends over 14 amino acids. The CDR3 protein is CASSRRGLYTEAFF. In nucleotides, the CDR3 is TGTGCCAGCAGTCGGCGGGGTCTGTACACTGAAGCTTTCTTT.

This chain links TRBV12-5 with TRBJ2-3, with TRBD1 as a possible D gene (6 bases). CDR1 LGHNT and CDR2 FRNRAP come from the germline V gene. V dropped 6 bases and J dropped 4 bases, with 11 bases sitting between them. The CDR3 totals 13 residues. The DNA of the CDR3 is TGTGCTAGTGGGTCACAGGGAGCAGATACGCAGTATTTT. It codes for CASGSQGADTQYF.

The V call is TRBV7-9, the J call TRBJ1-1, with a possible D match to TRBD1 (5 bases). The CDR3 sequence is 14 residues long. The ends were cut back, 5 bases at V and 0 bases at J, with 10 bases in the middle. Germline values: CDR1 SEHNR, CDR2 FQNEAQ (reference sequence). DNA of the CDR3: TGTGCCAGCAGCATCCGGGACCTGAACACTGAAGCTTTCTTT. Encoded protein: CASSIRDLNTEAFF.